The source of this T cell receptor (beta chain) is a study of Ad26.COV2.S vaccination and SARS-CoV-2 variants. Germline V CDR1 and CDR2: LNHNV, YYDKDF (reference sequence). CDR3 length: 16 amino acids. The V gene lost 0 bases and the J gene lost 2 bases, with 13 bases spanning the gap. Clones were sequenced by immunoSEQ multiplex PCR, and TCRdb holds only the in-frame ones, with some missing. This sample has 300,000 to 350,000 clones, with roughly 90% found just once. The sample's treatment: roughly 18 received Ad26.COV2.S at low or high dose, single or two shots; about five received placebo; per-sample allocation not given. Samples analyzed were those drawn on day 63 after the first vaccine or placebo injection.

Sequences were derived from peripheral blood, sampled in a trial of Ad26.COV2.S vaccine versus placebo. The clonotype originates from a person between 18 and 59 years old who received the Ad26.COV2.S COVID-19 vaccine or a placebo. The chain employs TRBV15 and TRBJ1-1; weak D call: TRBD1 (6 bases). CDR3 DNA: TGTGCCACCAGCAGAGACAGGGGTTGGGAAAACACTGAAGCTTTCTTT. Amino acid sequence: CATSRDRGWENTEAFF.